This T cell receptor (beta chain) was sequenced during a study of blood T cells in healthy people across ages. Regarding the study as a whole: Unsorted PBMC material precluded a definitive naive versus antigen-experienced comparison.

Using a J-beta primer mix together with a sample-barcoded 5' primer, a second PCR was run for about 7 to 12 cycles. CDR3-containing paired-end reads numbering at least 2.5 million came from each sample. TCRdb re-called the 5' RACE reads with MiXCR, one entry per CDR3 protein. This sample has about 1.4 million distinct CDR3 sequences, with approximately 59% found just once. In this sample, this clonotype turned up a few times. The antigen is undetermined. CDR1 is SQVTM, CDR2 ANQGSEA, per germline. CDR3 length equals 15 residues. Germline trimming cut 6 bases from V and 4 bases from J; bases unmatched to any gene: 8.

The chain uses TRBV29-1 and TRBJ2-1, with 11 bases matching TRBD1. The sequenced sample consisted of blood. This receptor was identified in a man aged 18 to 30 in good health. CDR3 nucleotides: TGCAGCGTCCAAGGACAGGGGGCATCGTACAATGAGCAGTTCTTC. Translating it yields CSVQGQGASYNEQFF.